One sample yielded the 18 T cell receptor beta chains listed below, sequenced in a study of blood T cell repertoires in COVID-19. Using immunoSEQ multiplex PCR, the repertoire was profiled, and TCRdb retains in-frame clones only, with some absent. This sample has about 190,000 clones; under 90% occur once, and the top ten carry 6.5% to 8.5%. Sequencing input: peripheral blood. Receptors were obtained from a man between 35 and 55 years old with acute or convalescent COVID-19.

V gene TRBV5-6 combines with J gene TRBJ2-7; D perhaps matches TRBD1 (6 bases). The CDR3 runs to 16 residues. V lost 2 bases to trimming and J lost 3 bases, with 18 bases between them. From germline, CDR1 is SGHDT and CDR2 YYEEEE. In nucleotides, the CDR3 is TGTGCCAGCAGCTTCCAGGGGCCAGATTCATACTACGAGCAGTACTTC. Its protein product is CASSFQGPDSYYEQYF.

The rearrangement joins TRBV27 to TRBJ2-2; D may be TRBD1 (5 bases). The length of the CDR3 is 16 residues. CDR1 and CDR2 from the germline V gene are MNHEY and SMNVEV (reference sequence). V lost 0 bases and J 4 bases, leaving 12 bases between the germline ends. The CDR3 sequence is CASSLSFGRVTGELFF. Written as DNA, the CDR3 is TGTGCCAGCAGTTTATCCTTCGGCAGGGTCACCGGGGAGCTGTTTTTT.

The count of this clone is one. The CDR3 protein is CASSEIGTSEGEQFF. The DNA of the CDR3 is TGCGCCAGCAGTGAGATCGGGACTAGCGAAGGTGAGCAGTTCTTC. The V gene is TRBV10-2, the J gene TRBJ2-1; TRBD2 agrees at 10 bases. The length of the CDR3 is 15 residues. From germline, CDR1 is WSHSY and CDR2 SAAADI. V gave up 2 bases and J gave up 9 bases; unmatched junction bases: 7.

The chain joins TRBV6-5 to TRBJ1-2, with 12 bases lining up with TRBD1. CDR3 size: 13 residues. Germline CDR1 MNHEY, CDR2 SVGAGI. J lost 7 bases, V lost 6 bases, and 3 bases had no gene match. The CDR3 is CASRGQGALGYTF. CDR3 DNA sequence: TGTGCCAGCAGGGGACAGGGGGCGCTTGGCTACACCTTC.

This chain uses TRBV7-9 with TRBJ1-4; tentatively, D is TRBD1 (6 bases). This CDR3 has 16 residues. Trimming stripped 0 bases from V and 1 base from J, with 9 bases between. Looked up from germline, CDR1 is SEHNR and CDR2 is FQNEAQ (reference sequence). CDR3 coding DNA: TGTGCCAGCAGCTTAGCAGGCAGGGGAACTAATGAAAAACTGTTTTTT. It translates to CASSLAGRGTNEKLFF.

The chain couples TRBV10-1 to TRBJ2-1; D not certain. The CDR3 runs 13 residues. V dropped 0 bases and J dropped 9 bases, with 9 bases sitting between them. CDR1 WNHNN and CDR2 SYGVQD come from the germline V gene (reference sequence). The CDR3 reads CASSESGPREQFF. In DNA form, the CDR3 reads TGCGCCAGCAGTGAGTCTGGGCCCCGTGAGCAGTTCTTC.

The rearrangement links TRBV5-8 to TRBJ2-3; 13 nucleotides match TRBD2. V was clipped by 7 bases and J by 8 bases; unmatched bases: 13. CDR1 and CDR2 from the germline V gene are SGHTS and YDEGEE. This CDR3 region has 16 residues. CDR3 DNA sequence: TGTGCCAGCGGTAAATATAGGACTAGCGGGGGAGTTACGCAGTATTTT. Protein product: CASGKYRTSGGVTQYF.

The rearrangement links TRBV2 to TRBJ1-3; tentatively, D is TRBD1 (6 bases). Trimming took off 3 bases at V and 2 bases at J, with 11 bases between the two ends. This CDR3 contains 15 residues. Germline CDR1 SNHLY, CDR2 FYNNEI. The CDR3 is CASSDQNRAGNTIYF. The CDR3 region has the DNA TGTGCCAGCAGTGATCAGAACAGGGCTGGAAACACCATATATTTT.

On this clone itself: A read error may produce the germline difference seen at one junction end. The V and J genes are TRBV4-3 and TRBJ1-6; the match to TRBD1 covers 9 bases. The CDR3 spans 17 residues. Germline lookup yields CDR1 LGHNA and CDR2 YSLEER. The CDR3 sequence: CAGSQGGQGHYNSPLHF. The CDR3 DNA is TGCGCCGGCAGCCAAGGGGGACAGGGCCACTATAATTCACCCCTCCACTTT.

The chain joins TRBV3-1 (or the pseudogene TRBV3-2) to TRBJ1-2; TRBD1 matches 8 bases. Per the germline V gene, CDR1 is LGHDT and CDR2 is YNNKEL (reference sequence). CDR3 length: 15 amino acids. With V trimmed by 4 bases and J by 3 bases, 7 bases remained unmatched. CDR3 in DNA: TGTGCCAGCAGCCGCGACAGGGGTAGTTACTATGGCTACACCTTC. Its translation: CASSRDRGSYYGYTF.

Written as DNA, the CDR3 is TGTGCCAGCAGTGAGCGACTGGCCGGGAAACTGTTTTTT. Its translation: CASSERLAGKLFF. This rearrangement joins TRBV6-1 to TRBJ1-4; D not certain. Germline lookup yields CDR1 MNHNS and CDR2 SASEGT. V lost 3 bases and J 11 bases, leaving 13 bases between the germline ends. The CDR3 is 13 amino acids.

The chain combines TRBV27 with TRBJ2-2; 12 positions match TRBD1. Germline V gene data show CDR1 as MNHEY and CDR2 as SMNVEV (reference sequence). Germline trimming cut 5 bases from V and 4 bases from J; bases unmatched to any gene: 14. There are 19 residues in the CDR3. CDR3 region: CASSPRRRDRGPGTGELFF. In DNA form, the CDR3 reads TGTGCCAGCAGTCCACGCCGCCGGGACAGGGGGCCGGGCACCGGGGAGCTGTTTTTT.

CDR3 sequence (DNA): TGTGCCAGTAGTATCCGGACTAGCGGGGTAGTAGGGCAAGAGACCCAGTACTTC. Translation gives CASSIRTSGVVGQETQYF. The chain joins TRBV19 to TRBJ2-5, with 12 positions matching TRBD2. The ends lost 3 bases at V and 2 bases at J; junction bases unmatched: 10. The CDR3 runs to 18 residues. Germline CDR1 is LNHDA and CDR2 is SQIVND (reference sequence).

The V and J genes are TRBV7-9 and TRBJ1-2; D perhaps matches TRBD1 (5 bases). V was trimmed by 2 bases and J by 2 bases, leaving 9 bases between them. The CDR3 length is 14 residues. Germline CDR1 SEHNR, CDR2 FQNEAQ (reference sequence). CDR3 amino acids: CASSLPTENYGYTF. CDR3 bases: TGTGCCAGCAGCTTACCGACAGAGAACTATGGCTACACCTTC.

The chain uses TRBV5-1 and TRBJ2-7, with D possibly being TRBD2 (6 bases). V gave up 0 bases and J gave up 5 bases, with 15 bases separating them. Germline values: CDR1 SGHRS, CDR2 YFSETQ. This CDR3 comprises 15 residues. Here the CDR3 DNA reads TGCGCCAGCAGCTTGGGCGGGGTAAGGCTTAACGAGCAGTACTTC. This encodes CASSLGGVRLNEQYF.

This clone has just one count. This chain uses TRBV4-3 with TRBJ1-1, with a tentative D call TRBD1 (5 bases). The V gene's germline CDR1 is LGHNA and CDR2 YSLEER. Deletions cut 4 bases from V and 6 bases from J, with 15 bases between. The CDR3 is made up of 14 amino acids. The CDR3 region is CASSLGEIGAEAFF. CDR3 nucleotide sequence: TGCGCCAGCAGCCTAGGGGAAATAGGGGCTGAAGCTTTCTTT.

The J gene is TRBJ1-1, the V gene TRBV14; D perhaps matches TRBD1 (5 bases). The CDR3 sequence is 15 residues long. Germline V gene lookup returns CDR1 SGHDN and CDR2 FVKESK. Trimming took off 2 bases at V and 0 bases at J, with 10 bases between the two ends. In DNA, the CDR3 is TGTGCCAGCAGCCAAAAAACAGGAATGAACACTGAAGCTTTCTTT. It is translated as CASSQKTGMNTEAFF.

J is TRBJ2-5 and V is TRBV27; 10 bases match TRBD2. V lost 5 bases and J lost 5; bases outside the gene matches: 14. Germline values: CDR1 MNHEY, CDR2 SMNVEV (reference sequence). The CDR3 is 17 residues long. This CDR3 is CASSPRGERGGPETQYF. The CDR3 nucleotides are TGTGCCAGCAGTCCCCGTGGGGAGCGGGGGGGCCCGGAGACCCAGTACTTC.